This TCR beta chain was sequenced during a study of shared clonotypes between healthy human individuals. Study-wide results and caveats: Compared with memory subsets, naive subsets generally had larger estimated richness. In contrast to clonotypes shared by all four donors, non-shared clonotypes had lower generation probabilities.

A remark on this clone: As yet, its antigen is unknown.

TCRdb's copy holds only in-frame clones and misses some; the assay was immunoSEQ multiplex PCR. This sample yields 1 million to 1.3 million clones, of which about 84% are seen a single time; 0.61% belongs to the top ten. V lost 5 bases and J 6 bases, leaving 11 bases between the germline ends. CDR3 size: 12 residues. Germline lookup yields CDR1 SGHRS and CDR2 YFSETQ. V and J are TRBV5-1 and TRBJ1-2; TRBD1 might be the D (6 bases). Sequenced sample: memory CD4+ T cells from PBMCs. Noted subset: CD45RA-negative fraction. The receptor was derived from a man between 18 and 35 years old in good health. Some clones in this sample may be carry-over from other donors' samples. As DNA, the CDR3 is TGCGCCAGCAGTACCGGGACAAATGGCTACACCTTC. Protein sequence: CASSTGTNGYTF.